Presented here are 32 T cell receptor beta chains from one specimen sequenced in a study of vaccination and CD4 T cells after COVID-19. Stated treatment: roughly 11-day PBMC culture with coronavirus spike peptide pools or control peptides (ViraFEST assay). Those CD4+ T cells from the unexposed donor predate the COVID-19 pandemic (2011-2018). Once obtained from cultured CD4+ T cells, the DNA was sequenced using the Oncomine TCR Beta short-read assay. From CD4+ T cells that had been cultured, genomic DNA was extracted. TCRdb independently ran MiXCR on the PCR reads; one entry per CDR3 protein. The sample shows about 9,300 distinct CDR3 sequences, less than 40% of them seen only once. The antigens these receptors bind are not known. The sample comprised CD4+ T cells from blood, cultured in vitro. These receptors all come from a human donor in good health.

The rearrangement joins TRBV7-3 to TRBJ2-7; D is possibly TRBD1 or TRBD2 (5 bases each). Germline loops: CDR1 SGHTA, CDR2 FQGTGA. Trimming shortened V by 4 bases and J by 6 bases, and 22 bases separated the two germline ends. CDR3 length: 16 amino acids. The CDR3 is CASSSGRTIVIGEQYF. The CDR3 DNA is TGTGCCAGCAGCTCGGGGCGGACGATTGTTATCGGCGAGCAGTACTTC.

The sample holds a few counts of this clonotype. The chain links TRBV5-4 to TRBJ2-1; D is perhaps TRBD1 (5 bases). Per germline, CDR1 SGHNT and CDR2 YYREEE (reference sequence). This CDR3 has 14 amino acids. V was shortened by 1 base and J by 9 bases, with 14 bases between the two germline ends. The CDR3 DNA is TGTGCCAGCAGCTTGAGGGCAGGGTTACCTGAGCAGTTCTTC. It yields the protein CASSLRAGLPEQFF. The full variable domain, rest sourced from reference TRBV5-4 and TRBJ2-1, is ETGVTQSPTHLIKTRGQQVTLRCSSQSGHNTVSWYQQALGQGPQFIFQYYREEENGRGNFPPRFSGLQFPNYSSELNVNALELDDSALYLCASSLRAGLPEQFFGPGTRLTVL.

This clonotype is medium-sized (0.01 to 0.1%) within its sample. The DNA of the CDR3 is TGTGCCACCCAGCTGAACACTGAAGCTTTCTTT. Translated: CATQLNTEAFF. V usage is TRBV24-1 and J usage is TRBJ1-1; D gene uncertain. Germline V lookup: CDR1 KGHDR, CDR2 SFDVKD. Trimming stripped 9 bases from V and 0 bases from J, with 4 bases between. This CDR3 is built from 11 residues.

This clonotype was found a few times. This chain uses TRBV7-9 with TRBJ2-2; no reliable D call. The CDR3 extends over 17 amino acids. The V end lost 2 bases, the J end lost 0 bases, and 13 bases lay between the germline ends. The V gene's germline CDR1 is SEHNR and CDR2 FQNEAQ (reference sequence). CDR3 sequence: CASSLLLNGPNTGELFF. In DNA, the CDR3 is TGTGCCAGCAGCTTACTGTTGAACGGCCCGAACACCGGGGAGCTGTTTTTT.

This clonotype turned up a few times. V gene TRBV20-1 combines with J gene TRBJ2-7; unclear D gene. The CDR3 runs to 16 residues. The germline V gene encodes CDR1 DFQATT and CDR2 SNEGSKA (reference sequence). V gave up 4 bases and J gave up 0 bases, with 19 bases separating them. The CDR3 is CSATMGGTVYSYEQYF. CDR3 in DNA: TGCAGTGCTACCATGGGCGGCACAGTCTACTCCTACGAGCAGTACTTC.

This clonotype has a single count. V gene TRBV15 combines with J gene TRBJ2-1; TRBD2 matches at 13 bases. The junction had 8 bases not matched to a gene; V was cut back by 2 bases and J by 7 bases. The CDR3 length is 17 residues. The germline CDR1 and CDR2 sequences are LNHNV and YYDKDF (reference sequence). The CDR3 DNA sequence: TGTGCCACCAGCAGATTCGGGACTAGCGGGATGGGGAATGAGCAGTTCTTC. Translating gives CATSRFGTSGMGNEQFF.

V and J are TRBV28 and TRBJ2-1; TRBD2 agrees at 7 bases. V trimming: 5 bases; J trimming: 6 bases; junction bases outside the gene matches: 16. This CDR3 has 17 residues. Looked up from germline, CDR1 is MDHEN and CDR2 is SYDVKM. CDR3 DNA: TGTGCCAGCAGTAGGACGGGAGGAACGAGCTCAGGCAATGAGCAGTTCTTC. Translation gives CASSRTGGTSSGNEQFF.

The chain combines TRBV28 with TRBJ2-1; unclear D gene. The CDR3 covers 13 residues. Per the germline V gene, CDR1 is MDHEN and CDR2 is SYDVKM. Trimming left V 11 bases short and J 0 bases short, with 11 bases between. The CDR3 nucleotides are TGTGCCGTCGACGGGCGCTCCTACAATGAGCAGTTCTTC. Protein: CAVDGRSYNEQFF.

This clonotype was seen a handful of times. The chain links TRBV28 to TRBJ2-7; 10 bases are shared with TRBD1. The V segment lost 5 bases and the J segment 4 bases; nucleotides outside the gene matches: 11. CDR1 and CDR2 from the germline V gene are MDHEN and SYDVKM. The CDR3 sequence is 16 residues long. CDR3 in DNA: TGTGCCAGCAGTCTCCCCGGACAGGGGGGGTCGTACGAGCAGTACTTC. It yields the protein CASSLPGQGGSYEQYF. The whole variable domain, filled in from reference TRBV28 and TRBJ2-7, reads DVKVTQSSRYLVKRTGEKVFLECVQDMDHENMFWYRQDPGLGLRLIYFSYDVKMKEKGDIPEGYSVSREKKERFSLILESASTNQTSMYLCASSLPGQGGSYEQYFGPGTRLTVT.

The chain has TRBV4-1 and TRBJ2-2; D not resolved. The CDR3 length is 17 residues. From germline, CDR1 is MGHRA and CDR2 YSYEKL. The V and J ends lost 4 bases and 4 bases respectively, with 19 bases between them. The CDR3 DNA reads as TGCGCCAGCAGCCTCAGACCAGCGAAGGTTGGCACCGGGGAGCTGTTTTTT. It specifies CASSLRPAKVGTGELFF.

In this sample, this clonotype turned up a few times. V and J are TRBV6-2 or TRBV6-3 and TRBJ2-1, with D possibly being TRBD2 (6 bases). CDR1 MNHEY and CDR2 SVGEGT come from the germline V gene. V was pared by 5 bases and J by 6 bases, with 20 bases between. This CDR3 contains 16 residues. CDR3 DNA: TGTGCCAGCAGTGCACTAGCTTCTTGGTACGGCAATGAGCAGTTCTTC. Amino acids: CASSALASWYGNEQFF.

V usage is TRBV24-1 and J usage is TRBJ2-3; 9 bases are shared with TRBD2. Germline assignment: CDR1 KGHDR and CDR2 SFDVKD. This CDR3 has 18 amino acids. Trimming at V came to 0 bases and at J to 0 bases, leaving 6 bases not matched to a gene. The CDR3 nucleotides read TGTGCCACCAGTGATTTGCCCGGACTAGCGATTAGCACAGATACGCAGTATTTT. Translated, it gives CATSDLPGLAISTDTQYF.

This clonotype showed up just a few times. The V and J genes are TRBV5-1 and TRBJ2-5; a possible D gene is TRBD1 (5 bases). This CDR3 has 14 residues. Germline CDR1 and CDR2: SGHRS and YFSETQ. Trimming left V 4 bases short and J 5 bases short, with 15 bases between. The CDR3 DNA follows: TGCGCCAGCAGCCTGGAAGGGGTGGGGGAGACCCAGTACTTC. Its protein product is CASSLEGVGETQYF.

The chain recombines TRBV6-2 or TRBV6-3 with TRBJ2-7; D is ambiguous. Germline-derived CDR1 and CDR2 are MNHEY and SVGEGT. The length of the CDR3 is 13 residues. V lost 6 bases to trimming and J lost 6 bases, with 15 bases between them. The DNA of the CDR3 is TGTGCCAGCAGGGCGGTCAGTCGGCGCGAGCAGTACTTC. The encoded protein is CASRAVSRREQYF.

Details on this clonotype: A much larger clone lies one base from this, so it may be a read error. Here the CDR3 DNA reads TGTGCCAGCAGTATACTGATGGGGGCAGCTAACTATGGCTACGCCTTC. Translation: CASSILMGAANYGYAF. The chain couples TRBV27 to TRBJ1-2, with a possible D match to TRBD1 (6 bases). This CDR3 comprises 16 residues. Germline CDR1 and CDR2: MNHEY and SMNVEV (reference sequence).

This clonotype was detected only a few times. CDR3 in DNA: TGTGCCAGCAGTTACGACTCCAGGCTATACGAGCAGTACTTC. It codes for CASSYDSRLYEQYF. This chain joins TRBV6-2 or TRBV6-3 and TRBJ2-7; D gene ambiguous. V lost 2 bases and J lost 4, with 12 bases in between. Germline lookup yields CDR1 MNHEY and CDR2 SVGEGT. The length of the CDR3 is 14 residues.

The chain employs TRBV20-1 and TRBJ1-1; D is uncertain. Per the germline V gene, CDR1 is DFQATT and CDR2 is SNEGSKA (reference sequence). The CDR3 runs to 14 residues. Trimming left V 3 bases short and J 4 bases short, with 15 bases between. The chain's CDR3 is CSARQEYLGTEAFF. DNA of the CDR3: TGCAGTGCTAGGCAGGAGTATTTGGGCACTGAAGCTTTCTTT.

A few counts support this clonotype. The CDR3 sequence: CASSQGWNTEAFF. For the CDR3, the DNA is TGTGCCAGCAGCCAAGGATGGAACACTGAAGCTTTCTTT. The rearrangement joins TRBV7-9 to TRBJ1-1; no clear D. The germline CDR1 and CDR2 sequences are SEHNR and FQNEAQ (reference sequence). This CDR3 has 13 residues. Trimming stripped 5 bases from V and 1 base from J, with 8 bases between.

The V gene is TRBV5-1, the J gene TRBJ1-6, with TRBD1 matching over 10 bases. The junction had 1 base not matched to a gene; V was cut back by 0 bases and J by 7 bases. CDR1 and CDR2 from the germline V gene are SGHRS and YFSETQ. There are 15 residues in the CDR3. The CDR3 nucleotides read TGCGCCAGCAGCTTGGAGGACAGGGGGAATTCACCCCTCCACTTT. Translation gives CASSLEDRGNSPLHF.

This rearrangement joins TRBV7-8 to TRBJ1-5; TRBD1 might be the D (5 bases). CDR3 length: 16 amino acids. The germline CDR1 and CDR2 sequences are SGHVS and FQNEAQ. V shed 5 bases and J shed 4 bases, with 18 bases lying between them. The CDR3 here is CASSVTTGTLNQPQHF. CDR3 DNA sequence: TGTGCCAGCAGCGTTACAACCGGGACTTTAAATCAGCCCCAGCATTTT.

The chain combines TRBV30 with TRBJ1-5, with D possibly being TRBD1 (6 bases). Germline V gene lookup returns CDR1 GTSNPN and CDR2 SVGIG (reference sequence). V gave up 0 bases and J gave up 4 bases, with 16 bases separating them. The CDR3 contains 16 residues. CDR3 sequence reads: CAWSVAYKGVNQPQHF. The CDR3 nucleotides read TGTGCCTGGAGTGTTGCCTATAAGGGGGTGAATCAGCCCCAGCATTTT. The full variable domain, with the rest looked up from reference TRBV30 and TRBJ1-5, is SQTIHQWPATLVQPVGSPLSLECTVEGTSNPNLYWYRQAAGRGLQLLFYSVGIGQISSEVPQNLSASRPQDRQFILSSKKLLLSDSGFYLCAWSVAYKGVNQPQHFGDGTRLSIL.

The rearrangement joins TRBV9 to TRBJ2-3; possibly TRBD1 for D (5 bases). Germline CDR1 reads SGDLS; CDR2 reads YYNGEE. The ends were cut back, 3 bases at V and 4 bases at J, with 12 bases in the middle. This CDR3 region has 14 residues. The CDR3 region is CASSAWTMADTQYF. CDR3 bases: TGTGCCAGCAGCGCGTGGACAATGGCAGATACGCAGTATTTT.

CDR3 residues: CASSGPGYNQPQHF. The CDR3 coding sequence is TGTGCCAGCAGTGGACCAGGGTACAATCAGCCCCAGCATTTT. The V and J genes are TRBV6-1 and TRBJ1-5; a possible D gene is TRBD1 (5 bases). CDR1 and CDR2 (germline): MNHNS, SASEGT. This CDR3 has 14 residues. V gave up 4 bases and J gave up 3 bases, with 10 bases separating them.

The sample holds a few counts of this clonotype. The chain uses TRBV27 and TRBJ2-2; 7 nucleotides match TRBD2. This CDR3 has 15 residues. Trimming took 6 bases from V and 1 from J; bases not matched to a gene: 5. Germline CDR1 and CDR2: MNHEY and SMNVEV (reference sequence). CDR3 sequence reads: CASRSAGVNTGELFF. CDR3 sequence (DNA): TGTGCCAGCAGGTCGGCGGGAGTGAACACCGGGGAGCTGTTTTTT.

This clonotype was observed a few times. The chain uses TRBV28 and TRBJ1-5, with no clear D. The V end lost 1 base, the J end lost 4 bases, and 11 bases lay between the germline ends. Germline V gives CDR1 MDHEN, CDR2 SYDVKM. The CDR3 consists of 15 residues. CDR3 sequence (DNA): TGTGCCAGCAGTTTATCCCTTGGACCAAATCAGCCCCAGCATTTT. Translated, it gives CASSLSLGPNQPQHF.

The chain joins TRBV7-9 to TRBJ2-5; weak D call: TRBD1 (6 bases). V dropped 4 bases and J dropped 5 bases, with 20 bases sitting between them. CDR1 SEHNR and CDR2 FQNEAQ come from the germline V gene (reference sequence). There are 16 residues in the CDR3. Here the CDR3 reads CASSSPGTGYVETQYF. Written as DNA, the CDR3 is TGTGCCAGCAGCTCCCCCGGTACAGGGTACGTGGAGACCCAGTACTTC. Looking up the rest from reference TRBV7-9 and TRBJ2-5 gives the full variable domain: DTGVSQNPRHKITKRGQNVTFRCDPISEHNRLYWYRQTLGQGPEFLTYFQNEAQLEKSRLLSDRFSAERPKGSFSTLEIQRTEQGDSAMYLCASSSPGTGYVETQYFGPGTRLLVL.

This CDR3 is CASSYSGGRGGEQFF. The CDR3 DNA reads TGTGCCAGCAGTTACTCGGGCGGGAGAGGCGGTGAGCAGTTCTTC. The J gene is TRBJ2-1, the V gene TRBV6-2 or TRBV6-3, with 7 bases lining up with TRBD2. With 0 bases clipped from V and 9 bases from J, the junction kept 8 bases outside the gene matches. The CDR3 is made up of 15 amino acids. The germline CDR1 and CDR2 sequences are MNHEY and SVGEGT.

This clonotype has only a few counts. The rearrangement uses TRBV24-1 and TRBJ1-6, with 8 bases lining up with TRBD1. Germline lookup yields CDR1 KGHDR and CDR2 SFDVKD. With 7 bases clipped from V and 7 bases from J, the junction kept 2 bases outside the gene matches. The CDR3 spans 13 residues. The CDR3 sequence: CATSRDRNSPLHF. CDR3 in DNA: TGTGCCACCAGCAGGGACAGGAATTCACCCCTCCACTTT.

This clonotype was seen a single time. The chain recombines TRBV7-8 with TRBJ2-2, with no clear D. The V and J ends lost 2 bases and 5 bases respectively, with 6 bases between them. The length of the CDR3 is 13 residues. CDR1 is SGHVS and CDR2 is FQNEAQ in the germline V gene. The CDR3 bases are TGTGCCAGCAGCTTACAACTGACCGGGGAGCTGTTTTTT. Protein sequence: CASSLQLTGELFF.

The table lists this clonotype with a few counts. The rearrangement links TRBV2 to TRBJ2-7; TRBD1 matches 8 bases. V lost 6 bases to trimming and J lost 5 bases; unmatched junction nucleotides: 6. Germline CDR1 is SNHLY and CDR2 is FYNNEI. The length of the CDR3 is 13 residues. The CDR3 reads CASSGQGEDEQYF. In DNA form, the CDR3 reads TGTGCCAGCAGCGGACAGGGCGAAGACGAGCAGTACTTC.

The CDR3 DNA is TGTGCCAGTAGAGTCAGGGGCTATGGCTACACCTTC. This gives the protein CASRVRGYGYTF. The rearrangement joins TRBV19 to TRBJ1-2, with D possibly being TRBD1 (6 bases). The CDR3 runs 12 residues. CDR1 is LNHDA, CDR2 SQIVND, per germline (reference sequence). Trimming took 6 bases from V and 4 from J, leaving 9 bases between them.

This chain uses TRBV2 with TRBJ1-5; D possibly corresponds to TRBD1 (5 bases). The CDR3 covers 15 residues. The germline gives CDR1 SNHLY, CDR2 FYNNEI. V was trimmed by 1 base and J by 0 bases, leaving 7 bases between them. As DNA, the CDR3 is TGTGCCAGCAGTGAAGGACAGTATAGCAATCAGCCCCAGCATTTT. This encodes CASSEGQYSNQPQHF.